The 2 T cell receptor beta chains given below trace back to one sample, sequenced in a study of radiotherapy plus CTLA-4 blockade in lung cancer. Sequencing used immunoSEQ multiplex PCR; TCRdb keeps in-frame clones, though not all of them. The table lists 30,000 to 45,000 clones, 72% of them singletons. Material: peripheral blood, obtained from a patient treated with radiotherapy plus ipilimumab. Receptors were obtained from a human donor with non-small cell lung cancer who had stable disease on radiotherapy plus ipilimumab.

The chain carries TRBV11-2 and TRBJ2-1; 7 nucleotides match TRBD2. This CDR3 spans 17 amino acids. The J segment lost 8 bases and the V segment lost 5 bases, leaving 18 bases of the junction unmatched. Germline assignment: CDR1 SGHAT and CDR2 FQNNGV. CDR3 residues: CASSGRTGTNRVYEQFF. In nucleotides, the CDR3 is TGTGCCAGCAGCGGACGAACCGGGACTAATAGGGTCTATGAGCAGTTCTTC.

The chain uses TRBV6-5 and TRBJ1-1; 7 positions match TRBD1. CDR1 MNHEY and CDR2 SVGAGI come from the germline V gene. V trimming: 5 bases; J trimming: 4 bases; junction bases outside the gene matches: 4. This CDR3 is built from 13 residues. In DNA, the CDR3 is TGTGCCAGCAGTAGGGGGCCGGGCACTGAAGCTTTCTTT. Residues: CASSRGPGTEAFF.